These 17 T cell receptor beta chains were all obtained from the same sample, sequenced in a study of blood T cell repertoires in COVID-19. The method was immunoSEQ multiplex PCR; TCRdb's version includes in-frame clones alone and lacks a portion of them. The sample consists of under 300,000 clones, about 90% of them appearing once. The sample consisted of peripheral blood. The origin of the receptors is a woman in her 30s with COVID-19, enrolled during active disease.

This sequence joins TRBV12-3 or TRBV12-4 and TRBJ1-4; D is ambiguous. V was clipped by 9 bases and J by 8 bases, with 10 bases between them. The CDR3 spans 11 residues. CDR3 DNA sequence: TGTGCCAGTCGACTCGGGGAAAAACTGTTTTTT. It encodes CASRLGEKLFF.

The V call is TRBV18, the J call TRBJ2-5; D may be TRBD1 (6 bases). V gave up 6 bases and J gave up 5 bases, with 7 bases separating them. The CDR3 runs 11 residues. CDR1 and CDR2 (germline): KGHSH, LQKENI. The CDR3 DNA reads TGTGCCAGCTCCCAGGGGGAGACCCAGTACTTC. The encoded protein is CASSQGETQYF. Full variable domain (outside the CDR3, taken from reference TRBV18 and TRBJ2-5): NAGVMQNPRHLVRRRGQEARLRCSPMKGHSHVYWYRQLPEEGLKFMVYLQKENIIDESGMPKERFSAEFPKEGPSILRIQQVVRGDSAAYFCASSQGETQYFGPGTRLLVL.

V gene TRBV9 combines with J gene TRBJ2-7; possibly TRBD1 for D (5 bases). Trimming removed 0 bases at V and 0 bases at J, with 10 bases between. This CDR3 contains 15 residues. CDR1 SGDLS and CDR2 YYNGEE come from the germline V gene. The CDR3 reads CASSVGWGSSYEQYF. CDR3 sequence (DNA): TGTGCCAGCAGCGTAGGGTGGGGCAGCTCCTACGAGCAGTACTTC.

The V gene is TRBV6-4, the J gene TRBJ1-2, with 9 bases fitting TRBD1. CDR3 length: 13 amino acids. The junction had 6 bases not matched to a gene; V was cut back by 6 bases and J by 7 bases. Germline V gives CDR1 MRHNA, CDR2 SNTAGT. The CDR3 DNA follows: TGTGCCAGCAGGGGACAGGGAGTCGGTGGCTACACCTTC. Translating it yields CASRGQGVGGYTF.

The CDR3 sequence is CASSLDMGLGEKLFF. Here the CDR3 DNA reads TGTGCCAGCAGCTTGGATATGGGACTGGGTGAAAAACTGTTTTTT. The J gene is TRBJ1-4, the V gene TRBV5-4; D may be TRBD1 (5 bases). CDR3 length: 15 residues. V was shortened by 0 bases and J by 7 bases, with 13 bases between the two germline ends. The germline V gene encodes CDR1 SGHNT and CDR2 YYREEE (reference sequence). Filled out from reference TRBV5-4 and TRBJ1-4, the complete variable domain reads ETGVTQSPTHLIKTRGQQVTLRCSSQSGHNTVSWYQQALGQGPQFIFQYYREEENGRGNFPPRFSGLQFPNYSSELNVNALELDDSALYLCASSLDMGLGEKLFFGSGTQLSVL.

This clone was seen a handful of times. Other DNA sequences in the sample encode the same CDR3. The rearrangement uses TRBV7-9 and TRBJ2-5; 7 positions match TRBD1. V trimming: 2 bases; J trimming: 4 bases; junction bases outside the gene matches: 4. The CDR3 consists of 14 residues. Germline CDR1 is SEHNR and CDR2 is FQNEAQ (reference sequence). The CDR3 loop is CASSLSSGGETQYF. The CDR3 DNA follows: TGTGCCAGCAGCTTAAGTTCAGGGGGAGAGACCCAGTACTTC.

This clone was seen just once. The rearrangement uses TRBV14 and TRBJ2-1; a weak D match, TRBD2 (6 bases). V shed 0 bases and J shed 9 bases, with 15 bases lying between them. The CDR3 has 15 residues. CDR1 is SGHDN, CDR2 FVKESK, per germline. The CDR3 DNA sequence: TGTGCCAGCAGCCAAGATTTGGCGGGGAGAGGTGAGCAGTTCTTC. Amino acid sequence: CASSQDLAGRGEQFF. The full variable domain, in which reference TRBV14 and TRBJ2-1 provide the parts outside the CDR3, is EAGVTQFPSHSVIEKGQTVTLRCDPISGHDNLYWYRRVMGKEIKFLLHFVKESKQDESGMPNNRFLAERTGGTYSTLKVQPAELEDSGVYFCASSQDLAGRGEQFFGPGTRLTVL.

This clone has a handful of counts. The J gene is TRBJ2-2, the V gene TRBV19; D gene unclear. The CDR3 has 14 residues. CDR1 is LNHDA, CDR2 SQIVND, per germline (reference sequence). The V gene lost 1 base and the J gene lost 6 bases, with 9 bases spanning the gap. The CDR3 DNA is TGTGCCAGTAGTATAGCGACTGCCCCCGGGGAGCTGTTTTTT. Its translation: CASSIATAPGELFF.

This clone was seen at least ten times. The CDR3 loop reads CASSFGQGVGYTF. As DNA, the CDR3 is TGTGCCAGCAGCTTCGGACAGGGGGTGGGCTACACCTTC. V gene TRBV7-9 combines with J gene TRBJ1-2, with 10 bases identical to TRBD1. The CDR3 is made up of 13 amino acids. CDR1 SEHNR and CDR2 FQNEAQ come from the germline V gene (reference sequence). Unmatched junction bases numbered 3, after V lost 3 bases and J lost 8 bases.

This chain uses TRBV3-1 (or the pseudogene TRBV3-2) with TRBJ2-7; D remains unclear. The germline V gene has CDR1 LGHDT and CDR2 YNNKEL (reference sequence). V lost 5 bases and J lost 4, with 9 bases in between. The CDR3 is 12 residues long. CDR3 protein: CASSILAYEQYF. CDR3 sequence (DNA): TGTGCCAGCAGCATCCTGGCTTACGAGCAGTACTTC.

This rearrangement joins TRBV11-2 to TRBJ2-3; a weak D match, TRBD2 (5 bases). V was pared by 1 base and J by 0 bases, with 8 bases between. This CDR3 is 15 amino acids long. From germline, CDR1 is SGHAT and CDR2 FQNNGV. The CDR3 loop reads CASSLASRSTDTQYF. CDR3 DNA sequence: TGTGCCAGCAGCTTAGCTAGCAGAAGCACAGATACGCAGTATTTT.

This clone was seen a single time. The chain carries TRBV6-1 and TRBJ2-7, with 8 bases aligning to TRBD2. The ends lost 4 bases at V and 2 bases at J; junction bases unmatched: 4. This CDR3 has 14 residues. Germline V lookup: CDR1 MNHNS, CDR2 SASEGT. CDR3 sequence (DNA): TGTGCCAGCAGTGTAGCGGGGCTAACCTACGAGCAGTACTTC. It specifies CASSVAGLTYEQYF.

The chain is built from TRBV3-1 (or the pseudogene TRBV3-2) and TRBJ1-5; D uncertain. The V end was cut by 4 bases, the J end by 0 bases, with 10 bases between. CDR1 LGHDT and CDR2 YNNKEL come from the germline V gene (reference sequence). This CDR3 region has 15 residues. DNA for the CDR3: TGTGCCAGCAGCCGGGGAGATCTTAGCAATCAGCCCCAGCATTTT. Translated, it gives CASSRGDLSNQPQHF.

In DNA form, the CDR3 reads TGTGCCAGCAGTTTGACAGATTACAATGAGCAGTTCTTC. It yields the protein CASSLTDYNEQFF. The chain recombines TRBV6-5 with TRBJ2-1, with a possible D match to TRBD1 (5 bases). Germline V lookup: CDR1 MNHEY, CDR2 SVGAGI. The CDR3 has 13 amino acids. V was trimmed by 4 bases and J by 4 bases, leaving 8 bases between them.

The chain carries TRBV4-1 and TRBJ2-5; the match to TRBD2 covers 9 bases. The J segment lost 2 bases and the V segment lost 2 bases, leaving 9 bases of the junction unmatched. The CDR3 length is 17 residues. CDR1 and CDR2 from the germline V gene are MGHRA and YSYEKL. CDR3 amino acids: CASSQSLAGTVQETQYF. CDR3 DNA: TGCGCCAGCAGCCAAAGCCTAGCGGGGACCGTGCAAGAGACCCAGTACTTC.

The chain joins TRBV5-8 to TRBJ1-2, with 8 bases fitting TRBD1. With V trimmed by 0 bases and J by 8 bases, 12 bases remained unmatched. Looked up from germline, CDR1 is SGHTS and CDR2 is YDEGEE. The CDR3 consists of 16 residues. The CDR3 DNA reads TGTGCCAGCAGCTTGGCAGGGGGCGCGTTAGGAAAAGGCTACACCTTC. Encoded protein: CASSLAGGALGKGYTF.

This clone was picked up one time. The chain carries TRBV4-1 and TRBJ2-7; TRBD2 is a possible D gene (6 bases). From germline, CDR1 is MGHRA and CDR2 YSYEKL. This CDR3 spans 15 amino acids. Trimming took off 1 base at V and 6 bases at J, with 16 bases between the two ends. The CDR3 coding sequence is TGCGCCAGCAGCCAAGCCCTCCGGGGCGGGGTCGAGCAGTACTTC. This sequence encodes CASSQALRGGVEQYF.